These T cell receptor beta chains were read from a single sample in a study of blood T cells in healthy people across ages. MiXCR, applied by TCRdb to the 5' RACE reads, yields one record per CDR3 protein. The sample lists about 1,400,000 distinct CDR3 sequences; roughly 40% were seen once. The sequencing sample was made of blood. The receptor source for this set is a woman in her late teens or twenties in good health. CDR3s leave out the opening cysteine and the closing phenylalanine or tryptophan. A D gene is named only where the DNA matches it firmly.

cdr3_aa | v_call | cdr3_length | j_call | d_call
ASSRDNSNEKLF | TRBV6-1 | 12 | TRBJ1-4 | -
ASSSQSLVSYT | TRBV7-9 | 11 | TRBJ1-2 | -
ASSFGGPGVVMNTEAF | TRBV7-2 | 16 | TRBJ1-1 | -
ASSLGTGTYNEQY | TRBV7-9 | 13 | - | TRBD1
AISDRGGDEQY | TRBV10-3 | 11 | TRBJ2-7 | -
ASSARTENNSPLH | TRBV21-1 | 13 | TRBJ1-6 | -
AITGTENSPLH | TRBV10-3 | 11 | TRBJ1-6 | -
SAIAGIDEQF | TRBV20-1 | 10 | TRBJ2-1 | -
ASSVSGSASLGEQY | TRBV5-1 | 14 | - | TRBD2
ASSPGLLSSDTGELF | TRBV5-1 | 15 | TRBJ2-2 | -